These 23 T cell receptor beta chains originate from one sample sequenced in a study of T cell repertoires in cytomegalovirus infection (dated 2019 in TCRdb). Sequenced using an Illumina HiSeq 1500. TCRdb ran its own pipeline on the public reads, namely fastp trimming at Q25 and MiXCR clone calling, and kept in-frame beta chains. Entries that share a CDR3 protein sequence are merged under the most common genes and DNA. This sample comprises around 710,000 distinct CDR3 sequences, just under 30% of them detected only once. The ten biggest clones cover about 12% of the sample. These receptors' targets are unknown. This sample's treatment or condition label indicates: in vitro stimulation with specific CMV peptide epitopes to enrich CMV-specific T cells. Sample: cultured CD8+ T cells from PBMCs, taken from culture after CMV antigen stimulation. These receptors were collected from a human donor in good health (CMV status not recorded). Some clones in this sample may be carry-over from other donors' samples.

This clonotype was counted ten times or more. This rearrangement joins TRBV7-8 to TRBJ2-1; 10 nucleotides match TRBD1. This CDR3 is 15 amino acids long. From germline, CDR1 is SGHVS and CDR2 FQNEAQ. V trimming: 5 bases; J trimming: 9 bases; junction bases outside the gene matches: 10. DNA for the CDR3: TGTGCCAGCAGCCTTAGGGGACAGGGGACGGGTGAGCAGTTCTTC. Protein: CASSLRGQGTGEQFF.

This clonotype appeared a few times. The rearrangement joins TRBV12-5 to TRBJ1-2, with TRBD1 matching 9 bases. The V and J ends lost 6 bases and 3 bases, in that order; junction bases with no gene match: 5. This CDR3 comprises 14 residues. Germline V lookup: CDR1 LGHNT, CDR2 FRNRAP. This chain's CDR3 is CASGYRGLDYGYTF. The CDR3 DNA follows: TGTGCTAGTGGCTACAGGGGGCTTGACTATGGCTACACCTTC.

This chain links TRBV12-3 or TRBV12-4 with TRBJ1-6; 8 bases are shared with TRBD1. J gave up 5 bases and V 6 bases, and 9 bases lay outside the gene matches. This CDR3 has 16 amino acids. The CDR3 region is CASRHRGGYDNSPLHF. The DNA of the CDR3 is TGTGCCAGCAGACACAGGGGGGGGTATGATAATTCACCCCTCCACTTT.

This clonotype has a handful of counts. The V and J genes are TRBV7-8 and TRBJ1-2, with D possibly TRBD1 on 5 matching bases. Trimming stripped 2 bases from V and 6 bases from J, with 10 bases between. The CDR3 is made up of 13 amino acids. Per germline, CDR1 SGHVS and CDR2 FQNEAQ. Here the CDR3 DNA reads TGTGCCAGCAGCTTACGCAGGGAAGATGGCTACACCTTC. Translated, it gives CASSLRREDGYTF.

Turning to this clonotype: One junction end disagrees with the germline gene, perhaps due to a read error. The V and J genes are TRBV4-1 and TRBJ2-6; a weak D match, TRBD1 (5 bases). The CDR3 is 11 amino acids. From germline, CDR1 is MGHRA and CDR2 YSYEKL. CDR3 DNA sequence: TGCACCAGCAGCCAAGGGGTAAATCTGACTTTC. Amino acids: CTSSQGVNLTF.

The table lists this clonotype with a few counts. The CDR3 region is CASKEGGQKAFF. CDR3 sequence (DNA): TGTGCCAGCAAAGAAGGAGGACAGAAAGCTTTCTTT. J is TRBJ1-1 and V is TRBV12-3 or TRBV12-4; perhaps TRBD1 as D (6 bases). This CDR3 region has 12 residues. V dropped 7 bases and J dropped 9 bases, with 15 bases sitting between them.

The chain couples TRBV7-8 to TRBJ2-2; D may be TRBD1 (7 bases). Germline V gene lookup returns CDR1 SGHVS and CDR2 FQNEAQ. The germline V and J ends were trimmed by 1 base and 10 bases, with 16 bases remaining between them. This CDR3 has 15 amino acids. In DNA, the CDR3 is TGTGCCAGCAGCTTAGTCCCAGGGGGAGGTCTGGAGCTGTTTTTT. It yields the protein CASSLVPGGGLELFF.

V usage is TRBV20-1 and J usage is TRBJ2-1, with D possibly called TRBD1 or TRBD2 (5 bases each). The CDR3 sequence is 12 residues long. The V and J ends lost 3 bases and 7 bases respectively, with 10 bases between them. CDR1 and CDR2 from the germline V gene are DFQATT and SNEGSKA (reference sequence). As DNA, the CDR3 is TGCAGTGCTAGGGGGACCGTAAATGAGCAGTTCTTC. This translates into CSARGTVNEQFF.

This clonotype was found a few times. V gene TRBV4-1 combines with J gene TRBJ2-4; D is uncertain. CDR1 and CDR2 from the germline V gene are MGHRA and YSYEKL. This CDR3 region has 17 residues. Between the trimmed V and J ends, which lost 1 base and 0 bases, there was a span of 13 bases. The CDR3 loop reads CASSQGEGHLAKNIQYF. Written as DNA, the CDR3 is TGCGCCAGCAGCCAAGGAGAAGGGCATCTAGCCAAAAACATTCAGTACTTC.

For this clonotype: One end of the junction varies from germline; a read error may be responsible. This chain uses TRBV7-9 with TRBJ2-1; 7 nucleotides agree with TRBD1. CDR3 length equals 14 residues. Germline assignment: CDR1 SEHNR and CDR2 FQNEAQ (reference sequence). CDR3 coding DNA: TGTGTCAGCAGCTGGGACAGTGACTACAATGAGCAGTTCTTC. Amino acids: CVSSWDSDYNEQFF. The full variable domain, completed using reference TRBV7-9 and TRBJ2-1, is DTGVSQNPRHKITKRGQNVTFRCDPISEHNRLYWYRQTLGQGPEFLTYFQNEAQLEKSRLLSDRFSAERPKGSFSTLEIQRTEQGDSAMYLCVSSWDSDYNEQFFGPGTRLTVL.

The CDR3 here is CASSLVGGRGNTIYF. The CDR3 DNA sequence: TGTGCCAGCAGCTTGGTAGGCGGAAGGGGAAACACCATATATTTT. The chain carries TRBV5-4 and TRBJ1-3; no definite D call. Germline CDR1 SGHNT, CDR2 YYREEE (reference sequence). V lost 0 bases, J lost 4 bases, and 11 bases lay in between. The CDR3 has 15 residues.

The chain joins TRBV5-5 to TRBJ2-7; maybe TRBD2 (5 bases). This CDR3 contains 15 residues. Per the germline V gene, CDR1 is SGHKS and CDR2 is YYEKEE (reference sequence). The V and J ends lost 0 bases and 3 bases respectively, with 13 bases between them. The CDR3 bases are TGTGCCAGCAGCTTGGCCTATCAGCGGAACTACGAGCAGTACTTC. Its translation: CASSLAYQRNYEQYF.

This clonotype was recorded many times. The chain has TRBV12-3 or TRBV12-4 and TRBJ2-6; 9 bases line up with TRBD1. V trimming: 6 bases; J trimming: 0 bases; junction bases outside the gene matches: 15. The CDR3 loop spans 20 amino acids. CDR3 residues: CASSYTPGQGPSSGANVLTF. The CDR3 region has the DNA TGTGCCAGCAGCTATACACCGGGACAGGGTCCGAGCTCTGGGGCCAACGTCCTGACTTTC.

This clonotype was counted a few times. The chain recombines TRBV12-3 or TRBV12-4 with TRBJ1-2; D gene unclear. The V end was cut by 5 bases, the J end by 5 bases, with 18 bases between. This CDR3 comprises 15 residues. The CDR3 DNA reads TGTGCCAGCAGTCCCACACGGGCAGGAGGATATGGCTACACCTTC. Translating it yields CASSPTRAGGYGYTF.

Written as DNA, the CDR3 is TGCGCCAGCAGCCAAGACCTGATCCGTTGGCGGTACTTC. As protein: CASSQDLIRWRYF. The chain combines TRBV4-1 with TRBJ2-5, with D unclear. Germline lookup yields CDR1 MGHRA and CDR2 YSYEKL. The CDR3 extends over 13 amino acids. The ends were cut back, 0 bases at V and 13 bases at J, with 15 bases in the middle.

The chain recombines TRBV12-3 or TRBV12-4 with TRBJ2-1; the match to TRBD2 covers 12 bases. The CDR3 loop spans 18 amino acids. Trimming took 6 bases from V and 0 from J; bases not matched to a gene: 9. In DNA, the CDR3 is TGTGCCAGCAGCTCCGGACTAGCGGGGCTACGCTCCTACAATGAGCAGTTCTTC. Amino acids: CASSSGLAGLRSYNEQFF.

In this sample, this clonotype turned up a few times. The genes are TRBV10-3 and TRBJ2-7; D gene uncertain. Trimming removed 3 bases at V and 3 bases at J, with 12 bases between. The CDR3 contains 14 residues. Germline V lookup: CDR1 ENHRY, CDR2 SYGVKD. The CDR3 loop reads CAISDQDGFYEQYV. CDR3 in DNA: TGTGCCATCAGTGACCAGGACGGTTTCTACGAGCAGTACGTC.

This clonotype has just a few counts. The chain has TRBV7-8 and TRBJ2-3; 10 bases agree with TRBD2. The CDR3 spans 17 residues. CDR1 is SGHVS and CDR2 is FQNEAQ in the germline V gene. The ends lost 1 base at V and 0 bases at J; junction bases unmatched: 4. CDR3 nucleotide sequence: TGTGCCAGCAGCTTAGAGCTAGCGGGGGAGAGCACAGATACGCAGTATTTT. It yields the protein CASSLELAGESTDTQYF.

V gene TRBV14 combines with J gene TRBJ1-6; 7 bases align to TRBD1. Germline assignment: CDR1 SGHDN and CDR2 FVKESK. The CDR3 spans 21 residues. V shed 3 bases and J 0 bases; nucleotides not matched to a gene: 17. CDR3 in amino acids: CASSQHFRQGRASSYNSPLHF. The CDR3 DNA reads as TGTGCCAGCAGCCAGCATTTTCGACAGGGCAGGGCTAGCTCCTATAATTCACCCCTCCACTTT. The whole variable domain, filled in from reference TRBV14 and TRBJ1-6, reads EAGVTQFPSHSVIEKGQTVTLRCDPISGHDNLYWYRRVMGKEIKFLLHFVKESKQDESGMPNNRFLAERTGGTYSTLKVQPAELEDSGVYFCASSQHFRQGRASSYNSPLHFGNGTRLTVT.

At least ten counts were recorded for this clonotype. This chain connects TRBV7-8 to TRBJ2-7; D uncertain. Germline-derived CDR1 and CDR2 are SGHVS and FQNEAQ. V was pared by 2 bases and J by 3 bases, with 5 bases between. The CDR3 is made up of 12 amino acids. CDR3 region: CASSLPGYEQYV. CDR3 bases: TGTGCCAGCAGCTTACCGGGCTACGAGCAGTACGTC.

The sample holds a few counts of this clonotype. This sequence joins TRBV10-1 and TRBJ2-3, with D perhaps assigned TRBD1 or TRBD2 (6 bases each). CDR1 is WNHNN, CDR2 SYGVQD, per germline (reference sequence). Trimming took off 1 base at V and 2 bases at J, with 13 bases between the two ends. The CDR3 is 16 residues long. The CDR3 DNA is TGCGCCAGCAGTGAGTTCGGGGGCCCTGACACAGATACGCAGTATTTT. Protein sequence: CASSEFGGPDTDTQYF.

This chain joins TRBV6-5 and TRBJ1-4; D is possibly TRBD1 (6 bases). The CDR3 loop spans 17 amino acids. Deletions cut 0 bases from V and 4 bases from J, with 15 bases between. CDR1 is MNHEY, CDR2 SVGAGI, per germline. The CDR3 sequence: CASSYSIGTSLNEKLFF. The CDR3 region has the DNA TGTGCCAGCAGTTACTCGATAGGGACATCTCTTAATGAAAAACTGTTTTTT.

The V and J genes are TRBV27 and TRBJ1-4; 8 bases are shared with TRBD1. V was clipped by 3 bases and J by 8 bases; unmatched bases: 11. CDR1 MNHEY and CDR2 SMNVEV come from the germline V gene (reference sequence). The CDR3 sequence is 16 residues long. The CDR3 protein is CASSLARGRIREKLFF. CDR3 nucleotide sequence: TGTGCCAGCAGTTTGGCCAGGGGGCGTATAAGGGAAAAACTGTTTTTT.